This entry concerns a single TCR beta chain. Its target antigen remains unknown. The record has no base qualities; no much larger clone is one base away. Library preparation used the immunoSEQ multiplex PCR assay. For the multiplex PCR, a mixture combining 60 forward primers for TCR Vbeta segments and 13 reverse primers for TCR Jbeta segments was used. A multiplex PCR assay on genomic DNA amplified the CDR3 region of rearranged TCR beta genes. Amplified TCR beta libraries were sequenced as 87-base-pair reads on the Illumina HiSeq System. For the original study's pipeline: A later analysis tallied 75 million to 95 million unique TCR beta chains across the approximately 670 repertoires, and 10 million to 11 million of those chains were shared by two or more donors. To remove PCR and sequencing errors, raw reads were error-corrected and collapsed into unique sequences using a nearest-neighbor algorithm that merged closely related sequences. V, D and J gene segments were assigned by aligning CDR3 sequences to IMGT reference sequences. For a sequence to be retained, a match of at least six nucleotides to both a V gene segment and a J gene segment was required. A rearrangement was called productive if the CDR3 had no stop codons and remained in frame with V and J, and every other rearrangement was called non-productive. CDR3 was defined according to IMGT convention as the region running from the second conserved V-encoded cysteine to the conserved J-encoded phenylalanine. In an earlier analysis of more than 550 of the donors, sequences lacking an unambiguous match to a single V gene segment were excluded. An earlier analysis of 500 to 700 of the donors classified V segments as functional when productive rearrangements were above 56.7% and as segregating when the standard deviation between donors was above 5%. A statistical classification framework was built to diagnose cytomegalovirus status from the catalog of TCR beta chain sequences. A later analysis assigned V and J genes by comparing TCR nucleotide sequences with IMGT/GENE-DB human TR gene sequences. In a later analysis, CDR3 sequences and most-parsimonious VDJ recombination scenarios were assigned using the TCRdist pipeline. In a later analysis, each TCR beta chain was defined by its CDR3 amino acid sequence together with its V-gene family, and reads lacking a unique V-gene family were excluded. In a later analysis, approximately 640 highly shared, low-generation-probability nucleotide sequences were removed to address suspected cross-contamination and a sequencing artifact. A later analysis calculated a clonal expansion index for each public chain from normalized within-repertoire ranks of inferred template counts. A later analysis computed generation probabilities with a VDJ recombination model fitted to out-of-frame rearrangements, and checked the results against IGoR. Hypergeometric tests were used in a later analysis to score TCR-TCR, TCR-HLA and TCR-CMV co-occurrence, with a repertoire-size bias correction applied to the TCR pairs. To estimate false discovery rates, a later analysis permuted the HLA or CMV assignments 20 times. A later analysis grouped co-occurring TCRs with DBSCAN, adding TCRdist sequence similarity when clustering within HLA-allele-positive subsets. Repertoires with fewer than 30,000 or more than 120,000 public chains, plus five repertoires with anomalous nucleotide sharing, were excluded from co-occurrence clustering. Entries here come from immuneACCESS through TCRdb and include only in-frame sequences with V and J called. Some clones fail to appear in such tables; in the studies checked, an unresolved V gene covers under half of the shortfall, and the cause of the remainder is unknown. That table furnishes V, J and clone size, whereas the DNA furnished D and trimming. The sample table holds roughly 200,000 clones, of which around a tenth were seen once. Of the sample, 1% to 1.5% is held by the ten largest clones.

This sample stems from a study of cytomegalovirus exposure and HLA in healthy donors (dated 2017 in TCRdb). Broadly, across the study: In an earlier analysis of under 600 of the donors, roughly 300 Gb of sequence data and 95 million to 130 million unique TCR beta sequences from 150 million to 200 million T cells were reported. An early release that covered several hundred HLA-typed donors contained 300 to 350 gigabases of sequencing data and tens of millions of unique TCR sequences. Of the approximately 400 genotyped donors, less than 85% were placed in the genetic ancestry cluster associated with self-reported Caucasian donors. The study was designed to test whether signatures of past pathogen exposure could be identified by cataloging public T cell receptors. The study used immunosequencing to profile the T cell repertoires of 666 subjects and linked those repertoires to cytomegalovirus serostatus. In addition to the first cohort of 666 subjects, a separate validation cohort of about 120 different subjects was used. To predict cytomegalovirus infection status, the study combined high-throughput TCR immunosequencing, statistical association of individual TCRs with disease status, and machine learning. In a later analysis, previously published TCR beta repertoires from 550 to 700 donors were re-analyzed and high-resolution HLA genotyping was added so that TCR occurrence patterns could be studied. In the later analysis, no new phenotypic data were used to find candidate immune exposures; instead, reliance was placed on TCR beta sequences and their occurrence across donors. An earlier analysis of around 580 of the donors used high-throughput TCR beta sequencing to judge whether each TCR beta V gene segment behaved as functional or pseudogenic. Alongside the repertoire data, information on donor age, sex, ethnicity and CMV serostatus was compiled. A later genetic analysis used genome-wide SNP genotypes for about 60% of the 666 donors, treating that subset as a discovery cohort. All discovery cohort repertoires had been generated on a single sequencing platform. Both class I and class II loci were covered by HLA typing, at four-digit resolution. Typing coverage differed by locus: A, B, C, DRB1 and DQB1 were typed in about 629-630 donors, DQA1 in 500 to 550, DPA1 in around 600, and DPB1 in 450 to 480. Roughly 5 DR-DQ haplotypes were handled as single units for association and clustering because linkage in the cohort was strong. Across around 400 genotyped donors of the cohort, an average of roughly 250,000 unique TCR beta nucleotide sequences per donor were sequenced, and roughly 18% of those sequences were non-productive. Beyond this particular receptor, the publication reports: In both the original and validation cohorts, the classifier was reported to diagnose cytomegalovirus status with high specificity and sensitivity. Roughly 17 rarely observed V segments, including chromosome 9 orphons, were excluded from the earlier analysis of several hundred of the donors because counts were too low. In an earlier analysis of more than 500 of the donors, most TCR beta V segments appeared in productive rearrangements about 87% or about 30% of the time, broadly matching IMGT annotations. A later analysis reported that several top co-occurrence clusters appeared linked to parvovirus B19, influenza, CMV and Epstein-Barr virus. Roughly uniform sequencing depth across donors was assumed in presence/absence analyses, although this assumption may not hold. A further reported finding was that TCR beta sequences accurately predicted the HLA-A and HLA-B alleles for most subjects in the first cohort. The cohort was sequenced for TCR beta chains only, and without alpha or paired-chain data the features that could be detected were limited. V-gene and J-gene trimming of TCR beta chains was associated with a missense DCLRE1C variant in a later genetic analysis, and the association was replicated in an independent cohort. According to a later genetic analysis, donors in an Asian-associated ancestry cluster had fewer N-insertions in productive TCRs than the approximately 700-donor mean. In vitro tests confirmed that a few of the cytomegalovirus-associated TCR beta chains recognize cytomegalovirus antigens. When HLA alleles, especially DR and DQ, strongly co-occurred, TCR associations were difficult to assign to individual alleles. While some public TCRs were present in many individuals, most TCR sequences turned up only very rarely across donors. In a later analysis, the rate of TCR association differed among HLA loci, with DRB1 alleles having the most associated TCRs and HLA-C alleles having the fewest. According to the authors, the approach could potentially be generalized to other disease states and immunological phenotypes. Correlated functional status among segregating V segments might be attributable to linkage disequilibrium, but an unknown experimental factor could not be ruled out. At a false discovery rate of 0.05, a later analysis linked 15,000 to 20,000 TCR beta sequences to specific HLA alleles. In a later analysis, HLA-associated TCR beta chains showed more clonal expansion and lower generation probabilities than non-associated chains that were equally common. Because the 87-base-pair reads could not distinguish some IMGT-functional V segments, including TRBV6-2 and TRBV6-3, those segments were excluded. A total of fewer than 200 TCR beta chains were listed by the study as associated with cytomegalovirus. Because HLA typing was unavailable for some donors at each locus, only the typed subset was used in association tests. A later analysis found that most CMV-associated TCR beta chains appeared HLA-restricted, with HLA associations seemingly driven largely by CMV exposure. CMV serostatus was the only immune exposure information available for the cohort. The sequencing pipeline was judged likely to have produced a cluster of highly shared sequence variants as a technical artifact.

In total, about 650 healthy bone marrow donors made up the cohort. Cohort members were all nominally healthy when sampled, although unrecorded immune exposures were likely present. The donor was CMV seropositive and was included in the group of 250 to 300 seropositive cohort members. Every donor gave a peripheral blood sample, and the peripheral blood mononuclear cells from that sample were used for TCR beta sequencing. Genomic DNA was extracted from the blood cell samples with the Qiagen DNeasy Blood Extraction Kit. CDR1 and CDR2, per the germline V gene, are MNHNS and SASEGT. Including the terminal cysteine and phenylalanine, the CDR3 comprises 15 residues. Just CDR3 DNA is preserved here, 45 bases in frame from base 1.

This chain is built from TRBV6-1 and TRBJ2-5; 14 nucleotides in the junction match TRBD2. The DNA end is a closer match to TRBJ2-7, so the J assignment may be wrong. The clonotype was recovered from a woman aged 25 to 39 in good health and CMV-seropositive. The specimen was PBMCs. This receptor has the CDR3 CASSATSGRVDEQYF. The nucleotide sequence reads TGTGCCAGCAGTGCGACTAGCGGGAGGGTTGACGAGCAGTACTTC.